The 14 T cell receptor beta chains given below trace back to one sample, sequenced in a study of technical replicates of blood from a few donors. Clones were read by immunoSEQ multiplex PCR, and TCRdb kept only the in-frame ones, dropping some. Found here are about 16,000 clones, about nine tenths of them singletons; the top ten hold 11%. Sequencing was performed on PBMCs. All receptors derive from a human donor in good health.

J is TRBJ2-1 and V is TRBV9, with D perhaps matching TRBD2 (6 bases). Germline V gene data show CDR1 as SGDLS and CDR2 as YYNGEE. V lost 0 bases to trimming and J lost 0 bases, with 13 bases between them. The CDR3 is made up of 17 amino acids. The DNA for the CDR3 is TGTGCCAGCAGCGTAGAAGGTTTCGGGAGCTCCTACAATGAGCAGTTCTTC. As protein: CASSVEGFGSSYNEQFF.

The chain has TRBV9 and TRBJ2-3; D is perhaps TRBD2 (5 bases). V was pared by 0 bases and J by 2 bases, with 13 bases between. CDR1 and CDR2 from the germline V gene are SGDLS and YYNGEE. The CDR3 spans 16 residues. CDR3: CASSVGPSRYTDTQYF. The CDR3 DNA is TGTGCCAGCAGCGTAGGGCCTAGCCGATACACAGATACGCAGTATTTT.

CDR3 DNA: TGTGCCAGCAGCTTAGTCGTCCACGAGCAGTACTTC. It yields the protein CASSLVVHEQYF. J is TRBJ2-7 and V is TRBV7-9; no clear D gene. Trimming shortened V by 1 base and J by 5 bases, and 6 bases separated the two germline ends. CDR1 is SEHNR and CDR2 is FQNEAQ in the germline V gene (reference sequence). This CDR3 comprises 12 residues.

The J gene is TRBJ2-6, the V gene TRBV19; 8 bases fit TRBD1. The V gene end was trimmed by 5 bases and the J gene end by 2 bases; junction bases not matched to a gene: 11. Looked up from germline, CDR1 is LNHDA and CDR2 is SQIVND (reference sequence). This CDR3 has 18 amino acids. CDR3 DNA: TGTGCCAGTAGTGGGGGGAGGACAGGGAACACTGGGGCCAACGTCCTGACTTTC. Its translation is CASSGGRTGNTGANVLTF.

The rearrangement uses TRBV12-5 and TRBJ2-3; D is undetermined. The CDR3 spans 13 residues. Germline loops: CDR1 LGHNT, CDR2 FRNRAP. The V and J ends lost 6 bases and 2 bases respectively, with 9 bases between them. CDR3 in amino acids: CASGRTNTDTQYF. CDR3 sequence (DNA): TGTGCTAGTGGGCGCACGAACACAGATACGCAGTATTTT.

The chain has TRBV18 and TRBJ2-1; 10 bases map to TRBD2. V gave up 0 bases and J gave up 6 bases; unmatched junction bases: 8. In germline, CDR1 is KGHSH, CDR2 LQKENI. The CDR3 is made up of 17 amino acids. The CDR3 region is CASSPPSSSGRGNEQFF. CDR3 DNA sequence: TGTGCCAGCTCACCACCGTCCTCTAGCGGGAGAGGCAATGAGCAGTTCTTC.

This clone turned up a few times. The chain uses TRBV23-1 and TRBJ2-7; 7 bases line up with TRBD1. TRBV23-1 is designated an ORF whose function remains uncertain. There are 13 residues in the CDR3. Trimming at V came to 6 bases and at J to 5 bases, leaving 7 bases not matched to a gene. CDR3 sequence: CASRGTVRNEQYF. The CDR3 DNA follows: TGCGCCAGCAGGGGGACAGTCCGGAACGAGCAGTACTTC.

This chain uses TRBV7-9 with TRBJ2-7; TRBD2 might be the D (5 bases). Germline V gene sequence: CDR1 SEHNR, CDR2 FQNEAQ (reference sequence). This CDR3 contains 16 residues. The V and J ends lost 4 bases and 3 bases respectively, with 19 bases between them. The CDR3, as DNA: TGTGCCAGCAGCTCAACGACGGGCGTCGCGGGCTACGAGCAGTACTTC. Translated: CASSSTTGVAGYEQYF.

This sequence joins TRBV10-3 and TRBJ1-3; 8 nucleotides match TRBD1. CDR1 and CDR2 from the germline V gene are ENHRY and SYGVKD. The CDR3 contains 14 residues. With V trimmed by 7 bases and J by 4 bases, 6 bases remained unmatched. Here the CDR3 DNA reads TGTGCCATCATGGGGACAGGTGGCGGAAACACCATATATTTT. It translates to CAIMGTGGGNTIYF.

V gene TRBV5-1 combines with J gene TRBJ2-1; 16 bases fit TRBD2. The V gene end was trimmed by 4 bases and the J gene end by 7 bases; junction bases not matched to a gene: 8. This CDR3 region has 17 residues. Germline-derived CDR1 and CDR2 are SGHRS and YFSETQ. The CDR3 bases are TGCGCCAGCAGCACGGGACTAGCGGGAGGGCCGAGGAATGAGCAGTTCTTC. It translates to CASSTGLAGGPRNEQFF. Drawing the rest from reference TRBV5-1 and TRBJ2-1, the complete variable domain is KAGVTQTPRYLIKTRGQQVTLSCSPISGHRSVSWYQQTPGQGLQFLFEYFSETQRNKGNFPGRFSGRQFSNSRSEMNVSTLELGDSALYLCASSTGLAGGPRNEQFFGPGTRLTVL.

The rearrangement links TRBV11-2 to TRBJ2-7; no reliable D call. The ends were cut back, 2 bases at V and 4 bases at J, with 12 bases in the middle. This CDR3 spans 14 amino acids. CDR1 and CDR2 (germline): SGHAT, FQNNGV. CDR3 sequence reads: CASSLSSLVYEQYF. CDR3 DNA: TGTGCCAGCAGCTTAAGCTCCCTAGTTTACGAGCAGTACTTC.

The CDR3 sequence: CASSNPGDKNIQYF. The CDR3 DNA reads as TGTGCCAGTAGTAACCCGGGAGACAAAAACATTCAGTACTTC. V is TRBV19 and J is TRBJ2-4; a weak D match, TRBD2 (6 bases). CDR1 is LNHDA, CDR2 SQIVND, per germline (reference sequence). V was cut by 4 bases and J by 3 bases, with 10 bases left in between. The CDR3 runs to 14 residues.

The V and J genes are TRBV6-6 and TRBJ1-5; TRBD1 matches 8 bases. CDR1 and CDR2 (germline): MNHNY, SVGAGI (reference sequence). Trimming cost V 5 bases and J 2 bases; bases outside gene matches: 2. The CDR3 spans 14 residues. CDR3 sequence: CASSTGQGNQPQHF. The CDR3 DNA reads as TGTGCCAGCAGTACGGGACAGGGCAATCAGCCCCAGCATTTT.

The chain couples TRBV18 to TRBJ1-1; 8 bases line up with TRBD1. V lost 4 bases, J lost 7 bases, and 5 bases stayed unmatched. The CDR3 loop spans 13 amino acids. Looked up from germline, CDR1 is KGHSH and CDR2 is LQKENI. DNA of the CDR3: TGTGCCAGCTCACTTACAGGGGGGGATGAAGCTTTCTTT. Translated: CASSLTGGDEAFF.